These T cell receptor beta chains were read from a single sample in a study of technical replicates of blood from several donors. The method was immunoSEQ multiplex PCR; TCRdb's version includes in-frame clones alone and lacks a portion of them. The sample lists about 50,000 clones, about 95% seen once, with about 3% in the top ten. What was sequenced was PBMCs. The source of these receptors is a human donor in good health. Some clones in this sample may be carry-over from other donors' samples. Both conserved end residues are part of each CDR3. The D gene is left open where the match is weak. The size field is filled for only some rows; it gives once, few, many or a size class.

clone_size: NA; j_call: TRBJ2-1; v_call: TRBV11-2; cdr3_length: 14; d_call: NA; cdr3_nt: TGTGCCAGCAGCTCTATAGCGAGATACAATGAGCAGTTCTTC; cdr3_aa: CASSSIARYNEQFF
clone_size: NA; j_call: TRBJ2-7; v_call: TRBV6-5; cdr3_length: 13; d_call: TRBD2; cdr3_nt: TGTGCGACCACGGGGGGGGATACCTACGAGCAGTACTTC; cdr3_aa: CATTGGDTYEQYF
clone_size: NA; j_call: TRBJ2-5; v_call: TRBV29-1; cdr3_length: 13; d_call: NA; cdr3_nt: TGCAGCGCCCCGAGCCCAGACAAAGAGACCCAGTACTTC; cdr3_aa: CSAPSPDKETQYF
clone_size: NA; j_call: TRBJ1-6; v_call: TRBV7-6; cdr3_length: 15; d_call: TRBD1; cdr3_nt: TGTGCCAGCAGCTTAACAGGGGTTGTTAATTCACCCCTCCACTTT; cdr3_aa: CASSLTGVVNSPLHF
clone_size: NA; j_call: TRBJ2-1; v_call: TRBV7-9; cdr3_length: 13; d_call: NA; cdr3_nt: TGTGCCAGCAGCTTAGCAGGGGCGGGGGAGCAGTTCTTC; cdr3_aa: CASSLAGAGEQFF
clone_size: NA; j_call: TRBJ1-3; v_call: TRBV4-3; cdr3_length: 18; d_call: NA; cdr3_nt: TGCGCCAGCAGCCAAGATAGGGCGGACAGTTCGATTGGAAACACCATATATTTT; cdr3_aa: CASSQDRADSSIGNTIYF
clone_size: NA; j_call: TRBJ2-7; v_call: TRBV18; cdr3_length: 12; d_call: NA; cdr3_nt: TGTGCCAGCTCACCACCTGGCCACGAGCAGTACTTC; cdr3_aa: CASSPPGHEQYF
clone_size: NA; j_call: TRBJ1-1; v_call: TRBV19; cdr3_length: 14; d_call: NA; cdr3_nt: TGTGCCAGTGGGCCCGACAGATCGGCCACTGAAGCTTTCTTT; cdr3_aa: CASGPDRSATEAFF
clone_size: NA; j_call: TRBJ2-4; v_call: TRBV5-8; cdr3_length: 14; d_call: NA; cdr3_nt: TGTGCCAGCAGCTTTGGCGGAGCCAAAAACATTCAGTACTTC; cdr3_aa: CASSFGGAKNIQYF
clone_size: NA; j_call: TRBJ1-2; v_call: TRBV7-2; cdr3_length: 15; d_call: TRBD1; cdr3_nt: TGTGCCAGCAGACGGGACAGGGGTCTCAACTATGGCTACACCTTC; cdr3_aa: CASRRDRGLNYGYTF
clone_size: NA; j_call: TRBJ2-1; v_call: TRBV18; cdr3_length: 16; d_call: NA; cdr3_nt: TGTGCCAGCTCGCTGGGGATAGGCGGGCAGTACAATGAGCAGTTCTTC; cdr3_aa: CASSLGIGGQYNEQFF
clone_size: NA; j_call: TRBJ2-1; v_call: TRBV5-1; cdr3_length: 14; d_call: NA; cdr3_nt: TGCGCCAGCAGCTTGTCAGGGGGGTACAATGAGCAGTTCTTC; cdr3_aa: CASSLSGGYNEQFF
clone_size: once; j_call: TRBJ1-2; v_call: TRBV5-1; cdr3_length: 11; d_call: NA; cdr3_nt: TGCGCCACAGGGGATGACTATGGCTACACCTTC; cdr3_aa: CATGDDYGYTF
clone_size: NA; j_call: TRBJ2-4; v_call: TRBV5-8; cdr3_length: 17; d_call: NA; cdr3_nt: TGTGCCAGCAGCCCAAGACACCAGGGGCTAGCCAAAAACATTCAGTACTTC; cdr3_aa: CASSPRHQGLAKNIQYF
clone_size: NA; j_call: TRBJ2-1; v_call: TRBV7-8; cdr3_length: 14; d_call: NA; cdr3_nt: TGTGCCAGCAGCTTAGGCAGTTCCTACAATGAGCAGTTCTTC; cdr3_aa: CASSLGSSYNEQFF
clone_size: NA; j_call: TRBJ2-1; v_call: TRBV5-6; cdr3_length: 15; d_call: TRBD1; cdr3_nt: TGTGCCAGCAGCCACAACCCTCAGGGGGCCTATGAGCAGTTCTTC; cdr3_aa: CASSHNPQGAYEQFF
clone_size: NA; j_call: TRBJ1-5; v_call: TRBV11-2; cdr3_length: 14; d_call: TRBD1; cdr3_nt: TGTGCCAGCAGCTTACAGGGGGCGAAACAGCCCCAGCATTTT; cdr3_aa: CASSLQGAKQPQHF
clone_size: once; j_call: TRBJ2-7; v_call: TRBV29-1; cdr3_length: 13; d_call: TRBD2; cdr3_nt: TGCAGCGGGACTAGCGGGGTAACCTACGAGCAGTACTTC; cdr3_aa: CSGTSGVTYEQYF
clone_size: NA; j_call: TRBJ2-5; v_call: TRBV27; cdr3_length: 14; d_call: NA; cdr3_nt: TGTGCCAGCAGCCGGTCCAATGTATATAGGACCCAGTACTTC; cdr3_aa: CASSRSNVYRTQYF
clone_size: NA; j_call: TRBJ1-2; v_call: TRBV28; cdr3_length: 14; d_call: NA; cdr3_nt: TGTGCCAGCAGCTCAGGGGCGGTATCCTATGGCTACACCTTC; cdr3_aa: CASSSGAVSYGYTF
clone_size: once; j_call: TRBJ2-2; v_call: TRBV7-3; cdr3_length: 16; d_call: TRBD2; cdr3_nt: TGTGCCAGCAGCTTAACTGCGGGAGGGGGCACCGGGGAGCTGTTTTTT; cdr3_aa: CASSLTAGGGTGELFF
clone_size: NA; j_call: TRBJ1-1; v_call: TRBV2; cdr3_length: 13; d_call: NA; cdr3_nt: TGTGCCTCTAAGGGGCAAGCTAACACTGAAGCTTTCTTT; cdr3_aa: CASKGQANTEAFF
clone_size: NA; j_call: TRBJ1-1; v_call: TRBV4-2; cdr3_length: 14; d_call: NA; cdr3_nt: TGTGCCAGCAGCCAAGTATTAGGGGGCACTGAAGCTTTCTTT; cdr3_aa: CASSQVLGGTEAFF
clone_size: NA; j_call: TRBJ1-6; v_call: TRBV28; cdr3_length: 16; d_call: TRBD1; cdr3_nt: TGTGCCAGCAGGTTACACTCCGGGACAGAAAATTCACCCCTCCACTTT; cdr3_aa: CASRLHSGTENSPLHF
clone_size: few; j_call: TRBJ1-2; v_call: TRBV6-1; cdr3_length: 14; d_call: NA; cdr3_nt: TGTGCCAGCAGTGGGGGGGACGCAAGTGACGGCTACACCTTC; cdr3_aa: CASSGGDASDGYTF
clone_size: NA; j_call: TRBJ2-6; v_call: TRBV12-2; cdr3_length: 21; d_call: NA; cdr3_nt: TGTGCAAGTCGCCCCGGTGGGCCAGAAGGGAGGAAGGTCTCTGGGGCCAACGTCCTGACTTTC; cdr3_aa: CASRPGGPEGRKVSGANVLTF
clone_size: NA; j_call: TRBJ1-2; v_call: TRBV11-1; cdr3_length: 15; d_call: NA; cdr3_nt: TGTGCCAGCAGCTTATTGCCAGGGCCTAACTATGGCTACACCTTC; cdr3_aa: CASSLLPGPNYGYTF
clone_size: NA; j_call: TRBJ2-7; v_call: TRBV19; cdr3_length: 11; d_call: TRBD1; cdr3_nt: TGTGCCAGTAGCCGACAGGGGTATCAGTACTTC; cdr3_aa: CASSRQGYQYF
clone_size: once; j_call: TRBJ2-5; v_call: TRBV18; cdr3_length: 14; d_call: NA; cdr3_nt: TGTGCCAGCTCACCACTTGTTAGCGGAGAGACCCAGTACTTC; cdr3_aa: CASSPLVSGETQYF
clone_size: NA; j_call: TRBJ1-3; v_call: TRBV5-1; cdr3_length: 13; d_call: NA; cdr3_nt: TGCGCCAGCAGCACGGGCTCTGGAAACACCATATATTTT; cdr3_aa: CASSTGSGNTIYF
clone_size: NA; j_call: TRBJ2-2; v_call: TRBV19; cdr3_length: 15; d_call: NA; cdr3_nt: TGTGCCAGTAGTACCCGTGGAGGGGGCGACGGGGAGCTGTTTTTT; cdr3_aa: CASSTRGGGDGELFF
clone_size: once; j_call: TRBJ1-2; v_call: TRBV7-9; cdr3_length: 12; d_call: NA; cdr3_nt: TGTGCCAGCAGCTCCCTCCCACAGGGCTACACCTTC; cdr3_aa: CASSSLPQGYTF
clone_size: NA; j_call: TRBJ2-7; v_call: TRBV18; cdr3_length: 15; d_call: TRBD1; cdr3_nt: TGTGCCAGCTCACCGTCGAGGGGGCTCTCCTACGAGCAGTACTTC; cdr3_aa: CASSPSRGLSYEQYF
clone_size: NA; j_call: TRBJ1-3; v_call: TRBV11-2; cdr3_length: 13; d_call: NA; cdr3_nt: TGTGCCAGCAGCTTAGAAGCCGTAAACACCATATATTTT; cdr3_aa: CASSLEAVNTIYF
clone_size: NA; j_call: TRBJ2-1; v_call: TRBV5-1; cdr3_length: 14; d_call: TRBD2; cdr3_nt: TGCGCCAGCAGCTGGGGGGGACTAGCGAATGAGCAGTTCTTC; cdr3_aa: CASSWGGLANEQFF
clone_size: NA; j_call: TRBJ2-7; v_call: TRBV4-2; cdr3_length: 16; d_call: TRBD2; cdr3_nt: TGTGCCAGCAGCCAAAAGTGGGGACTAGCGGTCTACGAGCAGTACTTC; cdr3_aa: CASSQKWGLAVYEQYF
clone_size: NA; j_call: TRBJ2-7; v_call: TRBV7-9; cdr3_length: 14; d_call: TRBD2; cdr3_nt: TGTGCCAGCAGCCCTCTAGCGGGAGGGGATCAGGAGTACTTC; cdr3_aa: CASSPLAGGDQEYF
clone_size: NA; j_call: TRBJ2-3; v_call: TRBV4-1; cdr3_length: 16; d_call: TRBD1; cdr3_nt: TGCGCCAGCAGCCAAACGACAGGGGGTAGGCCAGATACGCAGTATTTT; cdr3_aa: CASSQTTGGRPDTQYF
clone_size: NA; j_call: TRBJ2-1; v_call: TRBV4-3; cdr3_length: 15; d_call: TRBD2; cdr3_nt: TGCGCCAGCAGCCAGACTAGCGGGGGGGAAAATGAGCAGTTCTTC; cdr3_aa: CASSQTSGGENEQFF
clone_size: NA; j_call: TRBJ2-5; v_call: TRBV7-3; cdr3_length: 15; d_call: NA; cdr3_nt: TGTGCCAGCAGCCGAGGGGGAGGGACTCAAGAGACCCAGTACTTC; cdr3_aa: CASSRGGGTQETQYF